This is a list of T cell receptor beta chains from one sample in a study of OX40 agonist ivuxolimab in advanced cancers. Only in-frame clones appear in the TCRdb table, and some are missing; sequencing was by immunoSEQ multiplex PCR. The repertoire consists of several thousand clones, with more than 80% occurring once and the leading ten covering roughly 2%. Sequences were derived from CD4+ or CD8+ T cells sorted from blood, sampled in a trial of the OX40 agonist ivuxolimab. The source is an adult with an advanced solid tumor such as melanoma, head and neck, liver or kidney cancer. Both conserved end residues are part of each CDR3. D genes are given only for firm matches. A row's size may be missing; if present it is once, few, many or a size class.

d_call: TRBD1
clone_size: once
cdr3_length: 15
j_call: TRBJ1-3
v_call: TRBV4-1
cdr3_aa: CASSQGQGTGNTIYF
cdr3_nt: TGCGCCAGCAGCCAAGGACAGGGAACTGGAAACACCATATATTTT

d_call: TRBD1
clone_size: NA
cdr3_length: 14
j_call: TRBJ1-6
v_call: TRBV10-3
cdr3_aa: CAISDQGARSPLHF
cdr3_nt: TGTGCCATCAGTGATCAGGGGGCAAGGTCACCCCTCCACTTT

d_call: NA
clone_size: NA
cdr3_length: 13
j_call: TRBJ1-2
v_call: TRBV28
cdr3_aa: CASRGGRDYGYTF
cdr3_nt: TGTGCCAGCCGGGGGGGGAGGGACTATGGCTACACCTTC

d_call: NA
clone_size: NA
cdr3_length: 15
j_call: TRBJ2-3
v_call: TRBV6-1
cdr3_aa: CASSSRDWVTDTQYF
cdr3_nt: TGTGCCAGCAGTAGCCGGGACTGGGTCACAGATACGCAGTATTTT

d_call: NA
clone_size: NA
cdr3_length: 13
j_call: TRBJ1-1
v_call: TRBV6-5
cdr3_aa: CASSYDQVTEAFF
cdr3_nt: TGTGCCAGCAGTTACGATCAGGTTACTGAAGCTTTCTTT

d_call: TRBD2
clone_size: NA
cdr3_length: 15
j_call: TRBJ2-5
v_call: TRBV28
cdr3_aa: CASRKWTSGGETQYF
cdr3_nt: TGTGCCAGCAGAAAATGGACTAGCGGTGGAGAGACCCAGTACTTC

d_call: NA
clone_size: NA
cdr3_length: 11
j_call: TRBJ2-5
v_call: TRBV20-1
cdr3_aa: CSARPVHEQYF
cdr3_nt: TGCAGTGCTAGACCGGTCCATGAGCAGTACTTC

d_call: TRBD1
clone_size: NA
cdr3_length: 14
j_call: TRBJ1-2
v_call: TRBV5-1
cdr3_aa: CASSEDRAGYGYTF
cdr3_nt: TGCGCCAGCAGCGAGGACAGGGCCGGGTATGGCTACACCTTC

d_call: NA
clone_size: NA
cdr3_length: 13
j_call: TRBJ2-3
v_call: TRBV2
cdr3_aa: CASGEPFTDTQYF
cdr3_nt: TGTGCCAGCGGGGAACCCTTCACAGATACGCAGTATTTT

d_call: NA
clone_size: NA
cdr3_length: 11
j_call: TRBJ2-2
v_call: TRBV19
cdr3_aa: CASRDTGELFF
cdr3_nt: TGTGCCAGTAGGGACACCGGGGAGCTGTTTTTT

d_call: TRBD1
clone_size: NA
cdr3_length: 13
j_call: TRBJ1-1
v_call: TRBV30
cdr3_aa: CAWSGDRGTEAFF
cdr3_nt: TGTGCCTGGAGCGGTGACAGGGGAACTGAAGCTTTCTTT

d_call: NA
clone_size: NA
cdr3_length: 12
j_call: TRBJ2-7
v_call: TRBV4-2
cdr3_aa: CASSQGWEGQYF
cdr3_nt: TGTGCCAGCAGCCAAGGTTGGGAAGGGCAGTACTTC

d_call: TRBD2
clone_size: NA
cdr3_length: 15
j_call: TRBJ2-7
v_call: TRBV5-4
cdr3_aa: CASSSGLAATYEQYF
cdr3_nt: TGTGCCAGCAGCTCCGGACTAGCGGCCACCTACGAGCAGTACTTC

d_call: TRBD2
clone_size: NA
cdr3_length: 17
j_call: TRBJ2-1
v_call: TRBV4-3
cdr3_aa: CASSQDSGLAAYNEQFF
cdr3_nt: TGCGCCAGCAGCCAAGATTCAGGACTAGCGGCCTACAATGAGCAGTTCTTC

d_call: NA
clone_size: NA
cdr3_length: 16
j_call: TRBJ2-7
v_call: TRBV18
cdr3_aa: CASSPAPEGGWGEQYF
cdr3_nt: TGTGCCAGCTCACCCGCCCCCGAGGGCGGGTGGGGCGAGCAGTACTTC

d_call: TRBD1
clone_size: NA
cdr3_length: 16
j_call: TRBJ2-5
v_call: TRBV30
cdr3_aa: CAWSSGTGGRRETQYF
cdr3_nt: TGTGCCTGGAGCTCCGGGACAGGGGGCCGACGGGAGACCCAGTACTTC

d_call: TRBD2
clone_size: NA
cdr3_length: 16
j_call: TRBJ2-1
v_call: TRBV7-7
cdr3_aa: CASSSLAGGSYNEQFF
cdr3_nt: TGTGCTAGCAGCTCGCTAGCGGGGGGGTCCTACAATGAGCAGTTCTTC

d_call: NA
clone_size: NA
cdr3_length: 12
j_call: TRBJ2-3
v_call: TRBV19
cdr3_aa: CASTGQSDTQYF
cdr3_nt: TGTGCCAGTACCGGACAGTCAGATACGCAGTATTTT

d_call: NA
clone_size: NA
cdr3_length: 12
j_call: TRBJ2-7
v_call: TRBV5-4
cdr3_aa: CASSLKGREQYF
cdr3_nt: TGTGCCAGCAGCTTAAAGGGGAGGGAGCAGTACTTC

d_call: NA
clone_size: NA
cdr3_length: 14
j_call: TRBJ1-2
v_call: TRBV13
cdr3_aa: CASSFSGGNYGYTF
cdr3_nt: TGTGCCAGCAGCTTCTCGGGGGGGAACTATGGCTACACCTTC

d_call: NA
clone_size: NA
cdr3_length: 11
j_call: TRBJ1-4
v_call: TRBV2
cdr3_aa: CASSEAGKLFF
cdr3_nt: TGTGCCAGCAGTGAAGCCGGAAAACTGTTTTTT

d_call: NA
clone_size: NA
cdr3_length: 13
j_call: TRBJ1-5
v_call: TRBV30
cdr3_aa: CAWRRGGNQPQHF
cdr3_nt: TGTGCCTGGAGACGGGGGGGCAATCAGCCCCAGCATTTT

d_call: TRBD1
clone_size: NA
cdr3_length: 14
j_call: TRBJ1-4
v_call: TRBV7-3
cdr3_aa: CASKQGATNEKLFF
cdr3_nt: TGTGCCAGCAAACAGGGGGCAACTAATGAAAAACTGTTTTTT

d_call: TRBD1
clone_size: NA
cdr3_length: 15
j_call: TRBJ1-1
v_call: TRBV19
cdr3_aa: CASSMTGTANTEAFF
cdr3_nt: TGTGCCAGTAGTATGACCGGGACAGCGAACACTGAAGCTTTCTTT

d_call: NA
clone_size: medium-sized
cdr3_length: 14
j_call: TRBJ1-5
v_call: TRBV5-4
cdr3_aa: CASSLDQSNQPQHF
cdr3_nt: TGTGCCAGCAGCCTAGATCAGAGCAATCAGCCCCAGCATTTT

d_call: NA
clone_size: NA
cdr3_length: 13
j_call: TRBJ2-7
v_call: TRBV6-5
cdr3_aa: CASTKPGVVEQYF
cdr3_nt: TGTGCCAGCACCAAACCGGGGGTAGTCGAGCAGTACTTC

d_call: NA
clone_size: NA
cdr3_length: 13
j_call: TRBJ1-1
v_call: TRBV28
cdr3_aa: CASRVFRRPEAFF
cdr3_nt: TGTGCCAGCAGGGTATTCCGGCGGCCTGAAGCTTTCTTT

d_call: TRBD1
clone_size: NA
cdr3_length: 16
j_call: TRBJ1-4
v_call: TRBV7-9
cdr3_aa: CASSPQPGQGGEKLFF
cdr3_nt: TGTGCCAGCAGCCCCCAGCCGGGACAGGGAGGTGAAAAACTGTTTTTT

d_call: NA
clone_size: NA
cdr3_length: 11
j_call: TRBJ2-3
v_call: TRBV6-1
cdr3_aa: CATLGGDTQYF
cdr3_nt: TGTGCCACCTTAGGGGGGGATACGCAGTATTTT

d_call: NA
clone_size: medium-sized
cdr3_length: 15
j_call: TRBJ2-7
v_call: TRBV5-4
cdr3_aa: CASSLELGGAREQYF
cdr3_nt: TGTGCCAGCAGCTTGGAACTGGGGGGGGCAAGGGAGCAGTACTTC

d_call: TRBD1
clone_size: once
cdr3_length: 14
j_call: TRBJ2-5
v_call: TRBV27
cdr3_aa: CASSSTGVSETQYF
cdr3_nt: TGTGCCAGCAGTTCCACAGGGGTCAGTGAGACCCAGTACTTC

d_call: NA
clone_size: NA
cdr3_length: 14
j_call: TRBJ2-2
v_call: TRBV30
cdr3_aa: CACRGVRNTGELFF
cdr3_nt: TGTGCCTGCCGGGGTGTGCGTAACACCGGGGAGCTGTTTTTT

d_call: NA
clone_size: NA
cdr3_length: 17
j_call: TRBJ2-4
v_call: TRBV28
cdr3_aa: CASSRQRDPLAKNIQYF
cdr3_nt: TGTGCCAGCAGTCGGCAAAGGGACCCTCTAGCCAAAAACATTCAGTACTTC

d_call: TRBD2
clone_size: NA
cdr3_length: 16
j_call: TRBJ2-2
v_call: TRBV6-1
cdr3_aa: CASSGVAGEGTGELFF
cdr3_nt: TGTGCCAGCAGTGGAGTAGCGGGAGAGGGGACCGGGGAGCTGTTTTTT

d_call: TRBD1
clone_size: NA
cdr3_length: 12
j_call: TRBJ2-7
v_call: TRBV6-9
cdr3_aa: CASSPRGYEQYF
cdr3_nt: TGTGCCAGCAGTCCCAGGGGGTACGAGCAGTACTTC

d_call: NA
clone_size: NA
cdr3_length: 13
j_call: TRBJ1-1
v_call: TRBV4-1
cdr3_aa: CASSRVMNTEAFF
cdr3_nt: TGCGCCAGCAGCCGGGTTATGAACACTGAGGCTTTCTTT

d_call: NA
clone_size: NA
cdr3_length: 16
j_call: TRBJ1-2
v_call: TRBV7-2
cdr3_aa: CASSLVSGVLNYGYTF
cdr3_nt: TGTGCCAGCAGCTTAGTGTCCGGAGTCCTTAACTATGGCTACACCTTC

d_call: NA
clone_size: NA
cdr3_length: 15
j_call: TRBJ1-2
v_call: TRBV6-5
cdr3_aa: CASTNWGLNLNGYTF
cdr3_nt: TGTGCCAGCACCAATTGGGGACTGAACCTGAATGGCTACACCTTC

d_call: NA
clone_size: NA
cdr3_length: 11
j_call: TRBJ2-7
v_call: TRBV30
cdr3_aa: CAYTQAYEQYF
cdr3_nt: TGTGCCTACACACAGGCCTACGAGCAGTACTTC

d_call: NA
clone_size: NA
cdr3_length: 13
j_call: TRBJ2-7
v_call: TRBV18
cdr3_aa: CASSPGQLPGQYF
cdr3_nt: TGTGCCAGCTCACCTGGGCAGCTCCCAGGGCAGTACTTC

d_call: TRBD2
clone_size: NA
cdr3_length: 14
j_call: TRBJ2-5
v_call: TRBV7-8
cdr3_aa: CASSPRTSGETQYF
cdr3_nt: TGTGCCAGCAGCCCCAGGACTAGCGGTGAGACCCAGTACTTC

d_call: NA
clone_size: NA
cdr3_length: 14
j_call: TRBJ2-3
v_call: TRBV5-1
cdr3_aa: CASSLGGPVDTQYF
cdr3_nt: TGCGCCAGCAGCTTAGGCGGGCCGGTAGATACGCAGTATTTT

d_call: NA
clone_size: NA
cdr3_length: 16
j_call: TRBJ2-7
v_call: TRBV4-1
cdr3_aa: CASSGRPLRATYEQYF
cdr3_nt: TGCGCCAGCAGCGGACGCCCTCTCAGGGCAACCTACGAGCAGTACTTC

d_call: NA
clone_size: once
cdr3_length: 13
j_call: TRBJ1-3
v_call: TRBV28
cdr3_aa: CASEADLFNTIYF
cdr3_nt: TGTGCCAGCGAAGCGGACTTGTTCAACACCATATATTTT

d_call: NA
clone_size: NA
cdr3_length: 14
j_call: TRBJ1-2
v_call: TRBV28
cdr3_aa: CASSFRNIARGYTF
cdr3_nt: TGTGCCAGCAGTTTCAGGAACATAGCAAGGGGCTACACCTTC

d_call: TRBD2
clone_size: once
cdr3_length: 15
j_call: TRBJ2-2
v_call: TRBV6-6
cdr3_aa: CASSSKGREDGELFF
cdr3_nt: TGTGCCAGCAGCTCAAAGGGGAGGGAAGACGGGGAGCTGTTTTTT

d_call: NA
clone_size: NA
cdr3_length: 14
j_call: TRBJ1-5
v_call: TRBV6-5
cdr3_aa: CASRGQSPNQPQHF
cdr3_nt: TGTGCCAGCAGGGGACAATCCCCCAATCAGCCCCAGCATTTT

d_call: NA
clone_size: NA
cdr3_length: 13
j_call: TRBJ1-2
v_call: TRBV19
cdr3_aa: CASTIARRGGYTF
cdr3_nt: TGTGCCAGTACTATAGCCCGGCGGGGTGGCTACACCTTC

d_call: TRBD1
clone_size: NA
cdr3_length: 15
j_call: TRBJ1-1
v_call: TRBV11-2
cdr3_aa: CASSGSTGLNTEAFF
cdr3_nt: TGTGCCAGCAGCGGATCGACAGGGCTTAACACTGAAGCTTTCTTT

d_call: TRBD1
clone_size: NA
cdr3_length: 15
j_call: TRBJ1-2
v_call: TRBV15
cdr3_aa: CATSRTRTGGNGYTF
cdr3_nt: TGTGCCACCAGCAGAACCCGGACAGGGGGAAATGGCTACACCTTC

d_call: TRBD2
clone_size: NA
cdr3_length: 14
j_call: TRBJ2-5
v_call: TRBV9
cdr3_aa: CASSFSGRGETQYF
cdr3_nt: TGTGCCAGCAGCTTCAGCGGGAGGGGAGAGACCCAGTACTTC

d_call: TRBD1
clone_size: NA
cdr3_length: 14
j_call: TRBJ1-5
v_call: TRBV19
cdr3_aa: CASSGTGGNQPQHF
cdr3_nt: TGTGCCAGTAGTGGGACAGGGGGCAATCAGCCCCAGCATTTT

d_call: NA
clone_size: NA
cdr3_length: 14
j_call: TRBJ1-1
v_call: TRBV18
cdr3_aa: CASSPPGGGTEAFF
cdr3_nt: TGTGCCAGCTCACCACCGGGAGGGGGCACTGAAGCTTTCTTT

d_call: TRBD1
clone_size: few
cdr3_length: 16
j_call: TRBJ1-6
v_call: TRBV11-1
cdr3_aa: CASSRDRGLVNSPLHF
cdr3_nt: TGTGCCAGCAGCCGGGACAGGGGATTGGTAAATTCACCCCTCCACTTT

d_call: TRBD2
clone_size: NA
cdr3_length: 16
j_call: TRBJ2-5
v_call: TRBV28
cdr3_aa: CASSAGTSGGRGTQYF
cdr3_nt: TGTGCCAGCAGTGCCGGGACTAGCGGGGGGAGGGGGACCCAGTACTTC

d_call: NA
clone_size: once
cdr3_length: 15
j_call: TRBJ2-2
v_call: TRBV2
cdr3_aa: CASRTALATTGELFF
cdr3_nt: TGTGCCAGCAGAACCGCCTTAGCTACCACCGGGGAGCTGTTTTTT

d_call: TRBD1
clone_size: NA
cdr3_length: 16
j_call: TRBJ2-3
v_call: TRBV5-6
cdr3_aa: CASSSPPGQGTDTQYF
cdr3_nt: TGTGCCAGCAGCTCGCCTCCGGGACAGGGCACAGATACGCAGTATTTT

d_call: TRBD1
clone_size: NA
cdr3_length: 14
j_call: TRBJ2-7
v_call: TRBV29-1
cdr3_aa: CSVEGGTGGDEQYF
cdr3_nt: TGCAGCGTTGAAGGTGGGACAGGGGGCGACGAGCAGTACTTC

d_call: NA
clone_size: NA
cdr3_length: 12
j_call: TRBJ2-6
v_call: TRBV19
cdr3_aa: CASQSRANVLTF
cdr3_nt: TGTGCCTCACAAAGTCGGGCCAACGTCCTGACTTTC

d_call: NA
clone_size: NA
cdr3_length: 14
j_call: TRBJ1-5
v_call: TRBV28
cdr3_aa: CASSSGSGNQPQHF
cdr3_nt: TGTGCCAGCAGTTCTGGAAGCGGCAATCAGCCCCAGCATTTT